This T cell receptor (beta chain) was recovered during a study of regulatory T cells in long-lasting Graves disease. Assembly of TCR beta libraries relied on iRepertoire HTBI primers together with Arm-PCR of CDR3 regions. From the multiplex PCR reads, TCRdb called clonotypes with MiXCR, one entry per CDR3 protein. This sample has hundreds of thousands of distinct CDR3 sequences; about 16% occur once, and the top ten carry 18%. The time point here: newly diagnosed GD, antithyroid drugs for less than 3 months. PBMC RNA served as the TCR library source. The ends lost 3 bases at V and 4 bases at J; junction bases unmatched: 8. This CDR3 comprises 15 residues. The germline gives CDR1 LGHDT, CDR2 YNNKEL (reference sequence). This sample also appeared in a second study, on T cells in Graves' hyperthyroidism and ophthalmopathy. According to that study: Absent ophthalmopathy progression within 18 months defined stable Graves' hyperthyroidism. Researchers found most expanded thyroid clonotypes above 0.001 in blood as well.

The sequence came from a woman aged 25 to 39 with Graves disease. Sample: peripheral blood mononuclear cells (PBMCs), taken at new diagnosis, from a patient treated with antithyroid drugs. V and J are TRBV3-1 and TRBJ2-7; TRBD2 agrees at 8 bases. CDR3: CASSQESGSLYEQYF. In DNA form, the CDR3 reads TGTGCCAGCAGCCAGGAAAGCGGGAGTCTATACGAGCAGTACTTC.